This entry concerns a single T cell receptor (beta chain). Antigen: not known. The time point was: blood 4 weeks post-SBRT, at nephrectomy. The treatment was: 15 Gy SBRT to primary tumor, nephrectomy 4 weeks later. Nephrectomy followed 15 Gy stereotactic body radiation by 4 weeks. Blood was sampled at baseline, 2 weeks and 4 weeks after SBRT. This sample was included in a study of radiation and T cells in renal cell carcinoma. The CDR3 is 13 residues long. Germline CDR1 and CDR2: MNHNS and SASEGT. The V gene lost 9 bases and the J gene lost 2 bases, with 13 bases spanning the gap. Whole-study results and caveats: Top tumor clonotypes rose in blood 2 weeks post-radiation, then contracted. Pretreatment tumor biopsies were lacking, so baseline clonotypes are unknown.

Clones were sequenced by immunoSEQ multiplex PCR, and TCRdb holds only the in-frame ones, with some missing. The sample consists of about 170,000 clones, roughly nine tenths of them appearing once. Sequenced material: blood, taken from a patient whose treatment included radiotherapy and nephrectomy. This receptor was identified in a woman in her forties or fifties with renal cell carcinoma. This chain links TRBV6-1 with TRBJ2-5; TRBD2 is a possible D gene (5 bases). The CDR3 here is CASGVLGQETQYF. CDR3 nucleotides: TGTGCCAGTGGGGTACTAGGGCAAGAGACCCAGTACTTC.